Reported below is one TCR beta chain. Plated together were 200,000 CFSE-labeled responder cells and 200,000 irradiated, violet-dye-labeled stimulator cells. At the end of the reaction, proliferating CFSE-low CD3+CD4+ and CD3+CD8+ responders were sorted. CDR3 length: 14 amino acids. V shed 6 bases, J shed 6 bases, and the junction held 9 bases outside the gene matches. The germline gives CDR1 SQVTM, CDR2 ANQGSEA. This record belongs to a study of graft-versus-host responses after intestinal transplantation. Study in general: Transplants given to recipients were multivisceral, liver-intestinal, or isolated intestinal. After anti-thymocyte globulin induction, recipients took tacrolimus and steroids for two to three years.

General study points: Early after transplant, HvG clones declined as circulating GvH clones peaked.

Using immunoSEQ multiplex PCR, the repertoire was profiled, and TCRdb retains in-frame clones only, with some absent. In the table there are 8,000 or so clones, about a third of which are singletons. The material sequenced was alloreactive CD8+ T cells from a mixed lymphocyte reaction culture, taken before intestinal transplant. As to subset: CFSE-low proliferating T cells sorted from approximately six-day pre-transplant mixed lymphocyte reaction (GvH or HvG direction). The origin of this receptor is a human patient who received an intestinal transplant. This sequence joins TRBV29-1 and TRBJ2-7, with TRBD2 matching over 12 bases. The CDR3 protein is CSVRTSGTHTEQYF. The CDR3 DNA is TGCAGCGTCAGGACTAGCGGGACACATACCGAGCAGTACTTC.